This TCR beta chain was recorded in a study of T cells in localized non-small cell lung cancer (dated by TCRdb to about 2020). In the study overall: Comparing tumors with uninvolved tumor-adjacent lungs, the study looked at the T cell repertoires of 200 to 250 patients with early-stage NSCLC. The cohort was made up of fewer than 250 treatment-naive NSCLC patients whose localized lung tumors had been resected. Of the NSCLC patients, 129 were male and approximately 110 were female, and the mean age was around 66 years.

Overall study outcomes, separate from this receptor: Because of the exploratory design, TCR variables were selected using unadjusted p-values without false-discovery rate correction. Uninvolved tumor-adjacent lung showed the highest T cell clonality, higher than tumor, which suggests more focused antigenic responses in the adjacent lung. Longer overall survival was associated with higher T cell density in blood, whereas shorter survival was associated with higher clonality in adjacent lung. Multi-region tumor sequencing was not performed, so intratumor heterogeneity could not be excluded. A median of approximately 57 of the top 100 tumor clones were detected in paired uninvolved adjacent lung, and approximately 28 of these tumor clones were also found among the top 100 clones of the paired uninvolved adjacent lung.

Relative to germline, V is 2 bases shorter and J is 4 bases shorter, with 6 bases between their ends. The CDR3 spans 13 residues, from the cysteine through the phenylalanine. CDR3 DNA only is kept here, 39 bases in frame from base 1. The germline V gene yields KGHSY for CDR1 and FQNENV for CDR2. Notes on this clone: Its cognate antigen has yet to be identified. Per-base qualities were not stored, and no clone one base away is much larger.

Uninvolved adjacent lung was sampled at least 2 cm away from the tumor margin, and two independent pathologists confirmed that the tissue had no atypia. At diagnosis, peripheral blood, uninvolved tumor-adjacent lung and tumor were collected and were preserved as a mix of fresh-frozen and FFPE material. The immunoSEQ Assay was used to sequence TCR beta CDR3 regions from DNA. Processing in the source paper ran as follows. To compute T cell density, TCR beta template counts were normalized to usable DNA, which was estimated by amplifying housekeeping genes. Using the preseqR package, richness was estimated by extrapolating to 120,000 templates for tissue samples and 400,000 templates for PBMC samples. Clonality was calculated as one minus Pielou's evenness. Tissue-enriched TCRs were identified by differential abundance testing using productive amino-acid clonotypes, minimum total count 5 and alpha 0.1. The Jaccard Index and the Morisita Overlap Index were used to measure repertoire overlap between compartments. GLIPH clustered TCR beta CDR3s with public tetramer-defined viral CDR3s; viral motifs required at least three viral sequences plus V-gene enrichment. Not all clones reach the TCRdb copy of this immuneACCESS table, which keeps in-frame sequences only. Checked studies attribute under half of the gap to unresolved V genes and leave the rest unexplained. The DNA was the basis for D and trimming; V, J and clone size are from that table. The sample table records 1,500 or so clones; about 20% of these occur just once. The ten largest account for more than 9.5% of the sample.

The sample here was normal lung tissue next to the tumor, taken before any cancer treatment. The receptor's source is a woman aged 40-75 years with stage I lung adenocarcinoma. The chain was built from TRBV16 and TRBJ1-5; no D segment can be confidently identified. The nucleotides are TGTGCCAGCAGCCAACAGGAAAATCAGCCCCAGCATTTT. It codes for CASSQQENQPQHF. The variable domain in full, with residues beyond the CDR3 obtained from the reference TRBV16 and TRBJ1-5 genes, is GEEVAQTPKHLVRGEGQKAKLYCAPIKGHSYVFWYQQVLKNEFKFLISFQNENVFDETGMPKERFSAKCLPNSPCSLEIQATKLEDSAVYFCASSQQENQPQHFGDGTRLSIL.